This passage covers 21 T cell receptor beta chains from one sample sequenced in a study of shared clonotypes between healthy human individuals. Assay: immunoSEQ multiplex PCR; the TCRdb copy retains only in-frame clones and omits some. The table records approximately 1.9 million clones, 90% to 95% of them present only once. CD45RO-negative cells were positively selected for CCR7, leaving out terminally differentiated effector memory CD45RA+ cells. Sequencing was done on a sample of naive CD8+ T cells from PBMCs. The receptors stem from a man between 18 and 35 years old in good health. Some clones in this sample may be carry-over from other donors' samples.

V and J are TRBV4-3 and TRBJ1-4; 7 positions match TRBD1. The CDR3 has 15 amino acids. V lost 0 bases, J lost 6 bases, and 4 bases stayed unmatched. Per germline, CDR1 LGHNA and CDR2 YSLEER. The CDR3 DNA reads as TGCGCCAGCAGCCAAGAGAGGGGGCTTGATGAAAAACTGTTTTTT. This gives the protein CASSQERGLDEKLFF.

In DNA, the CDR3 is TGTGCCAGCAGCCCCCGACAGGGGGCCTACGAGCAGTACTTC. Protein sequence: CASSPRQGAYEQYF. The rearrangement links TRBV7-8 to TRBJ2-7; TRBD1 aligns across 9 bases. The germline V gene encodes CDR1 SGHVS and CDR2 FQNEAQ. The CDR3 length is 14 residues. J lost 2 bases, V lost 5 bases, and 4 bases had no gene match.

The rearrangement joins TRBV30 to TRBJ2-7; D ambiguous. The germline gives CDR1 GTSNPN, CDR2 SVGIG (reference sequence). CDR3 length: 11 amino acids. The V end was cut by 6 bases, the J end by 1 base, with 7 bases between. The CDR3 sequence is CACAGSYEQYF. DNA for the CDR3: TGTGCCTGTGCAGGTTCCTACGAGCAGTACTTC. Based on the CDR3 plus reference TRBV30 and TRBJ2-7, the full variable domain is SQTIHQWPATLVQPVGSPLSLECTVEGTSNPNLYWYRQAAGRGLQLLFYSVGIGQISSEVPQNLSASRPQDRQFILSSKKLLLSDSGFYLCACAGSYEQYFGPGTRLTVT.

The CDR3: CASSLSTVRGTSGDEQFF. Written as DNA, the CDR3 is TGTGCCAGCAGTTTATCGACGGTGAGGGGGACCTCGGGCGATGAGCAGTTCTTC. The chain has TRBV27 and TRBJ2-1, with D perhaps TRBD1 (6 bases). Germline loops: CDR1 MNHEY, CDR2 SMNVEV (reference sequence). V lost 0 bases to trimming and J lost 8 bases, with 23 bases between them. The CDR3 runs 18 residues.

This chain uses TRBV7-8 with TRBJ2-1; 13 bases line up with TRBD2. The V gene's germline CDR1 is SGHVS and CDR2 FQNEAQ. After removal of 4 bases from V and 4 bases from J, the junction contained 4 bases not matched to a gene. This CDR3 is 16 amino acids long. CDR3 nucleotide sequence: TGTGCCAGCAGCTCGCCGGGACTAGCGGGATACAATGAGCAGTTCTTC. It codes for CASSSPGLAGYNEQFF.

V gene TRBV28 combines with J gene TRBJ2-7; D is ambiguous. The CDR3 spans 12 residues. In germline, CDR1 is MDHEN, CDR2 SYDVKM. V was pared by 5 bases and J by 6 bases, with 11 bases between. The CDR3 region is CASSRSQREQYF. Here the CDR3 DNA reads TGTGCCAGCAGTCGGTCACAGCGCGAGCAGTACTTC. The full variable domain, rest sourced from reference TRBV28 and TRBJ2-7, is DVKVTQSSRYLVKRTGEKVFLECVQDMDHENMFWYRQDPGLGLRLIYFSYDVKMKEKGDIPEGYSVSREKKERFSLILESASTNQTSMYLCASSRSQREQYFGPGTRLTVT.

CDR3 DNA: TGTGCCAGCAGCTCCACCACAGATACGCAGTATTTT. Translating it yields CASSSTTDTQYF. The chain carries TRBV7-8 and TRBJ2-3; D call uncertain. Germline CDR1 and CDR2: SGHVS and FQNEAQ. Trimming pared 4 bases from V and 2 bases from J, leaving 4 bases between. The CDR3 spans 12 residues. The variable domain in full, with the rest retrieved from reference TRBV7-8 and TRBJ2-3, is GAGVSQSPRYKVAKRGQDVALRCDPISGHVSLFWYQQALGQGPEFLTYFQNEAQLDKSGLPSDRFFAERPEGSVSTLKIQRTQQEDSAVYLCASSSTTDTQYFGPGTRLTVL.

The CDR3 DNA follows: TGCGCCAGCAGCCAACTAGCGCCCCAAGAGACCCAGTACTTC. Translation gives CASSQLAPQETQYF. J is TRBJ2-5 and V is TRBV4-1; D might be TRBD2 (6 bases). The CDR3 covers 14 residues. V lost 2 bases and J lost 1, with 8 bases in between. Germline CDR1 is MGHRA and CDR2 is YSYEKL.

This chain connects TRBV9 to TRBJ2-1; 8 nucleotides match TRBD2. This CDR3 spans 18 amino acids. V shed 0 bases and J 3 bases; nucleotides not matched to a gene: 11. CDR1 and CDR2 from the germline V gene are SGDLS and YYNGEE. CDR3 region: CASSVEIIAGSLYNEQFF. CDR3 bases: TGTGCCAGCAGCGTAGAGATTATAGCGGGATCTCTCTACAATGAGCAGTTCTTC.

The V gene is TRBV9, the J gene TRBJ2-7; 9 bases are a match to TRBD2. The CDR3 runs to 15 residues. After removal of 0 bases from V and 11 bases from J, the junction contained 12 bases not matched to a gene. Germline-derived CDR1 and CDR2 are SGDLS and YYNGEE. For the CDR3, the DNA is TGTGCCAGCAGCGTAGGGGCGGGAGGGCGATTTTCGAAGTACTTC. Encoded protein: CASSVGAGGRFSKYF.

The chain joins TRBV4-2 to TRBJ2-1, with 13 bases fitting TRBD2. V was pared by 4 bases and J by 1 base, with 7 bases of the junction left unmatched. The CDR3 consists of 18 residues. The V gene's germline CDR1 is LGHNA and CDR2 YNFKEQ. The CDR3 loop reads CASSPGLAGFVSYNEQFF. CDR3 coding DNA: TGTGCCAGCAGCCCGGGACTAGCGGGATTCGTTTCCTACAATGAGCAGTTCTTC.

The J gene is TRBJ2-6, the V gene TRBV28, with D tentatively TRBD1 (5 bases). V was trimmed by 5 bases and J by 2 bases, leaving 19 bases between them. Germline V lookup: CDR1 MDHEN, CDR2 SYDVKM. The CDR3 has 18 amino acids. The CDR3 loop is CASSPRKGSTAGANVLTF. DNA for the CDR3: TGTGCCAGCAGTCCTCGAAAGGGGTCGACTGCTGGGGCCAACGTCCTGACTTTC. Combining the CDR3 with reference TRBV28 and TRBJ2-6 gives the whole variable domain DVKVTQSSRYLVKRTGEKVFLECVQDMDHENMFWYRQDPGLGLRLIYFSYDVKMKEKGDIPEGYSVSREKKERFSLILESASTNQTSMYLCASSPRKGSTAGANVLTFGAGSRLTVL.

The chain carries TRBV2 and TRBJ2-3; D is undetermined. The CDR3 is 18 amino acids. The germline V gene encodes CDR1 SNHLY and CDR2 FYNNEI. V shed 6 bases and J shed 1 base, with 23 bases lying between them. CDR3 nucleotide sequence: TGTGCCAGCAGAGTCGTCTTTGCGGCACGACGGGGCACAGATACGCAGTATTTT. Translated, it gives CASRVVFAARRGTDTQYF.

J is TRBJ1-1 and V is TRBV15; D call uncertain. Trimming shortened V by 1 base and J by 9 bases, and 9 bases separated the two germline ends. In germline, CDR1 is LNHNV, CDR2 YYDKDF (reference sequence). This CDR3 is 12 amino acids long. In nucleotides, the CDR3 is TGTGCCACCAGCAGAGTAGGGTCTCAAGCTTTCTTT. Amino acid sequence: CATSRVGSQAFF.

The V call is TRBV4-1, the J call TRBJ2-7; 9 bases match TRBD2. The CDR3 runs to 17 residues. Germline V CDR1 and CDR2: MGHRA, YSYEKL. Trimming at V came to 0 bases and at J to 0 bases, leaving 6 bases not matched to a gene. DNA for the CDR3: TGCGCCAGCAGCCAAGATTCGGTAGCGGGAGCCTCCTACGAGCAGTACTTC. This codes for CASSQDSVAGASYEQYF.

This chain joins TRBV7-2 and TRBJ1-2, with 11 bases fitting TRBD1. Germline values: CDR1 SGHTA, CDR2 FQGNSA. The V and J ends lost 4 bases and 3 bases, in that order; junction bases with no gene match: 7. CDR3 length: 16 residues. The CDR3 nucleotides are TGTGCCAGCAGCTCCGGGACAGGGGGGCTTGACTATGGCTACACCTTC. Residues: CASSSGTGGLDYGYTF.

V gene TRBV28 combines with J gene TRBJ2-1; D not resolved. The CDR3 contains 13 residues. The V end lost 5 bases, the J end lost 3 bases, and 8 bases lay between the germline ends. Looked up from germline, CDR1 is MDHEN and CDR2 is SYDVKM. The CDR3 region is CASSTVSYNEQFF. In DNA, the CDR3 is TGTGCCAGCAGTACTGTGAGCTACAATGAGCAGTTCTTC.

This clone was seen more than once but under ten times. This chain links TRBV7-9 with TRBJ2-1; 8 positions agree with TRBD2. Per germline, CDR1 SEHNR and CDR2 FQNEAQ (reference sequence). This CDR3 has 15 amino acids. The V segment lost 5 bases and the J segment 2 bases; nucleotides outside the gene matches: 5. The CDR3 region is CASSVTSVPYNEQFF. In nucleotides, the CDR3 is TGTGCCAGCAGCGTGACTAGCGTCCCCTACAATGAGCAGTTCTTC.

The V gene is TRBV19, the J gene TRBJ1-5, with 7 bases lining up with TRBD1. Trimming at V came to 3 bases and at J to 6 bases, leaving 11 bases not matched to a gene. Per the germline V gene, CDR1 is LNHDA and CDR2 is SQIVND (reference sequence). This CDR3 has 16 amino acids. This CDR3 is CASSMKGGLVSQPQHF. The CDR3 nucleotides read TGTGCCAGTAGTATGAAAGGGGGCTTAGTTAGTCAGCCCCAGCATTTT.

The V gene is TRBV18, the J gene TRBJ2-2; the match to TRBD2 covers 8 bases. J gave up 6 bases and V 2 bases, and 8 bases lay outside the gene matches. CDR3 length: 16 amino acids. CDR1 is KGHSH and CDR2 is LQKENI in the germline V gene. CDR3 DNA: TGTGCCAGCTCACCAGCACTAGCGGAGAGTCCCGGGGAGCTGTTTTTT. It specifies CASSPALAESPGELFF.

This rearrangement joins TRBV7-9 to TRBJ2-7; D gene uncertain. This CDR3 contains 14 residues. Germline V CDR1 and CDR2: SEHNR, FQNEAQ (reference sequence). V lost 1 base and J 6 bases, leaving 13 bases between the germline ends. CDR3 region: CASSLEWDSGEQYF. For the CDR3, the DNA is TGTGCCAGCAGCTTAGAGTGGGATTCCGGCGAGCAGTACTTC.